In its sample, the clone carrying this T cell receptor beta chain was seen many times. Its antigen is unknown. Constant-region reverse primers amplified full-length variable regions, followed by semi-nested Nested Universal Primer A PCR. TCRdb independently ran MiXCR on the 5' RACE reads; one entry per CDR3 protein. The data show tens of thousands of distinct CDR3 sequences, under 20% seen once. Purified naive CD4+ T cells were depleted of CD25+ Tregs. Points from the study as a whole: The TCR gene usage of tumor memory CD4+ T cells clustered together with blood and lymph node memory CD4+ cells and with lymph node naive CD4+ cells.

Sequencing input: naive CD4+ T cells sorted from a lymph node. Subset noted: naive CD4+ T cells, CD4+CD45RA+CD25-. The sequence came from a female donor with breast cancer.

The CDR3 DNA sequence: TGTGCCAGCACCTCGAGAGCGGGAGGGACAGATACGCAGTATTTT. Translated, it gives CASTSRAGGTDTQYF. This chain connects TRBV6-2 or TRBV6-3 to TRBJ2-3; 10 bases are a match to TRBD2. The germline V gene encodes CDR1 MNHEY and CDR2 SVGEGT. CDR3 length equals 15 residues. V was pared by 7 bases and J by 3 bases, with 7 bases of the junction left unmatched.